These 13 T cell receptor beta chains were sequenced from one sample in a study of cytomegalovirus exposure and HLA in healthy donors. A multiplex PCR was run with 60 Vbeta primers and 13 Jbeta primers. The assay was immunoSEQ multiplex PCR, and TCRdb's table has in-frame clones only and misses some. The sample has tens of thousands of clones, roughly two thirds seen once. The sample was PBMCs. These receptor sequences come from a man aged 55 to 70 in good health and CMV-seropositive.

This chain joins TRBV2 and TRBJ1-4; D unclear. The V and J ends lost 8 bases and 7 bases respectively, with 17 bases between them. The CDR3 consists of 14 residues. In germline, CDR1 is SNHLY, CDR2 FYNNEI. In DNA form, the CDR3 reads TGTGCCAGCTCCGCCGATTCCCCCAGTGAAAAACTGTTTTTT. This codes for CASSADSPSEKLFF.

The V gene is TRBV30, the J gene TRBJ1-2; 7 bases align to TRBD1. The trim removed 0 bases at V and 7 bases at J, leaving 8 bases unmatched. The CDR3 spans 14 residues. Looked up from germline, CDR1 is GTSNPN and CDR2 is SVGIG (reference sequence). In nucleotides, the CDR3 is TGTGCCTGGAGTGTCGAAAAACACAGGGGTGGCTACACCTTC. Amino acid sequence: CAWSVEKHRGGYTF.

The DNA for the CDR3 is TGCGCCAGCAGCCAAGACGTAATTTCAGAGACCCAGTACTTC. Encoded protein: CASSQDVISETQYF. V and J are TRBV4-1 and TRBJ2-5; D remains ambiguous. This CDR3 region has 14 residues. The germline V gene encodes CDR1 MGHRA and CDR2 YSYEKL. V was trimmed by 0 bases and J by 4 bases, leaving 9 bases between them.

This chain connects TRBV10-3 to TRBJ2-1, with 9 positions matching TRBD2. CDR3 length: 16 amino acids. The germline V gene has CDR1 ENHRY and CDR2 SYGVKD. V was clipped by 0 bases and J by 2 bases; unmatched bases: 2. The CDR3: CAISESREGPYNEQFF. CDR3 nucleotides: TGTGCCATCAGTGAGTCGCGGGAGGGCCCCTACAATGAGCAGTTCTTC.

The sample holds one count of this clone. V usage is TRBV18 and J usage is TRBJ2-2, with 8 bases lining up with TRBD1. The CDR3 length is 16 residues. The V and J ends lost 3 bases and 7 bases, in that order; junction bases with no gene match: 10. Germline CDR1 and CDR2: KGHSH and LQKENI. In DNA form, the CDR3 reads TGTGCCAGCTCACCTAGATCGGACAGGGCAGGCGGGGAGCTGTTTTTT. As protein: CASSPRSDRAGGELFF.

V gene TRBV7-9 combines with J gene TRBJ1-2, with D hard to call. CDR3 length: 13 residues. Trimming removed 1 base at V and 2 bases at J, with 5 bases between. Germline V gene lookup returns CDR1 SEHNR and CDR2 FQNEAQ (reference sequence). The CDR3 DNA reads as TGTGCCAGCAGCTTAGGGCAGAACTATGGCTACACCTTC. This gives the protein CASSLGQNYGYTF. Full variable domain (rest looked up from reference TRBV7-9 and TRBJ1-2): DTGVSQNPRHKITKRGQNVTFRCDPISEHNRLYWYRQTLGQGPEFLTYFQNEAQLEKSRLLSDRFSAERPKGSFSTLEIQRTEQGDSAMYLCASSLGQNYGYTFGSGTRLTVV.

The V call is TRBV4-1, the J call TRBJ2-7; D gene ambiguous. This CDR3 has 13 amino acids. The germline gives CDR1 MGHRA, CDR2 YSYEKL. Trimming shortened V by 1 base and J by 6 bases, and 10 bases separated the two germline ends. In DNA, the CDR3 is TGCGCCAGCAGCCAAGGTAGCCAGAGCGAGCAGTACTTC. Protein sequence: CASSQGSQSEQYF.

This clone was detected only a few times. At one boundary the junction diverges from the germline segment, which might be a read error. This sequence joins TRBV7-9 and TRBJ2-7; a weak D match, TRBD2 (6 bases). Per germline, CDR1 SEHNR and CDR2 FQNEAQ (reference sequence). This CDR3 spans 14 amino acids. The CDR3 DNA follows: TGTTCCAGCAGCTACACGACAGCGGGCTACGAGCAGTACTTC. This sequence encodes CSSSYTTAGYEQYF.

This chain links TRBV11-3 with TRBJ2-2; 9 nucleotides match TRBD1. The CDR3 length is 17 residues. CDR1 and CDR2 from the germline V gene are SGHNT and YENEEA. V dropped 0 bases and J dropped 7; count of bases not matched to a gene: 9. The CDR3 coding sequence is TGTGCCAGCAGCTTAGATCCCGGGACAGGGATGGTCGGGGAGCTGTTTTTT. It codes for CASSLDPGTGMVGELFF. Complete variable domain (other parts from reference TRBV11-3 and TRBJ2-2): EAGVVQSPRYKIIEKKQPVAFWCNPISGHNTLYWYLQNLGQGPELLIRYENEEAVDDSQLPKDRFSAERLKGVDSTLKIQPAELGDSAVYLCASSLDPGTGMVGELFFGEGSRLTVL.

The J gene is TRBJ1-5, the V gene TRBV28; D gene unclear. V was cut by 5 bases and J by 2 bases, with 7 bases left in between. The germline V gene encodes CDR1 MDHEN and CDR2 SYDVKM. The CDR3 extends over 13 amino acids. The CDR3 is CASSRQGNQPQHF. The CDR3, as DNA: TGTGCCAGCAGTAGGCAGGGCAATCAGCCCCAGCATTTT. Full variable domain (rest looked up from reference TRBV28 and TRBJ1-5): DVKVTQSSRYLVKRTGEKVFLECVQDMDHENMFWYRQDPGLGLRLIYFSYDVKMKEKGDIPEGYSVSREKKERFSLILESASTNQTSMYLCASSRQGNQPQHFGDGTRLSIL.

J is TRBJ2-7 and V is TRBV11-2, with 9 bases identical to TRBD2. J was trimmed by 5 bases and V by 4 bases; bases with no gene match: 12. The CDR3 totals 16 residues. Germline CDR1 SGHAT, CDR2 FQNNGV. The CDR3 region is CASSSRWGSGSDEQYF. Here the CDR3 DNA reads TGTGCCAGCAGCTCCAGATGGGGTAGCGGGAGCGACGAGCAGTACTTC.

This chain joins TRBV5-4 and TRBJ2-3; 7 bases line up with TRBD2. The CDR3 has 16 amino acids. Trimming at V came to 0 bases and at J to 1 base, leaving 5 bases not matched to a gene. The germline V gene has CDR1 SGHNT and CDR2 YYREEE (reference sequence). The CDR3 coding sequence is TGTGCCAGCAGCTTGGTGGCGGGAGCACGCACAGATACGCAGTATTTT. Translated: CASSLVAGARTDTQYF. Using reference TRBV5-4 and TRBJ2-3 for the parts outside the CDR3, the full variable domain is ETGVTQSPTHLIKTRGQQVTLRCSSQSGHNTVSWYQQALGQGPQFIFQYYREEENGRGNFPPRFSGLQFPNYSSELNVNALELDDSALYLCASSLVAGARTDTQYFGPGTRLTVL.

The chain uses TRBV20-1 and TRBJ2-1; D call uncertain. The CDR3 is 11 amino acids. Germline loops: CDR1 DFQATT, CDR2 SNEGSKA (reference sequence). The V end was cut by 0 bases, the J end by 8 bases, with 5 bases between. CDR3 sequence (DNA): TGCAGTGCTAGAGATACGGATGAGCAGTTCTTC. Amino acids: CSARDTDEQFF.